The clone carrying this T cell receptor beta chain was detected many times. The antigen is not known. Previously described methods and listed TCR primers produced bulk TCR libraries. TCRdb used MiXCR to reprocess the PCR reads, holding one entry per CDR3 protein. This sample yields fewer than 100,000 distinct CDR3 sequences, of which around 23% are seen a single time; approximately 1% belongs to the top ten. The sample originates from a study of molecular identifiers for immune sequencing clone quantification. Study-level points and caveats: Highly expanded clone sizes could be underestimated by identical TCR molecules sharing a barcode.

There are 18 residues in the CDR3. Germline CDR1 SGHTA, CDR2 FQGNSA. V lost 5 bases to trimming and J lost 2 bases; unmatched junction nucleotides: 12. Sequenced material: naive CD8+ T cells from blood, with Jurkat cell RNA spiked in. Subset noted: FACS-sorted CD8+CD4-CCR7+CD45RA+ naive T cells. This receptor was identified in a human donor in good health. Some libraries in this study had Jurkat cell RNA spiked in. This chain connects TRBV7-2 to TRBJ1-1, with 12 bases lining up with TRBD1. CDR3: CASSIDLVGQGANTEAFF. In nucleotides, the CDR3 is TGTGCCAGCAGCATCGACCTGGTGGGACAGGGGGCCAACACTGAAGCTTTCTTT.